The clone carrying this T cell receptor (beta chain) was detected a few times. Its antigen is unidentified. Lysates of CMV-infected fibroblasts at around 9.8 ug/mL stimulated these cells. Sorted nonresponding memory CD4+ T cells were CD40L-negative, CD69-negative, CD45RO-high. This entry comes from a study of persistence of HIV-infected CD4 T cells. The CDR3 is 14 residues long. V lost 5 bases and J lost 6; bases outside the gene matches: 2. The V gene's germline CDR1 is ENHRY and CDR2 SYGVKD. Sequencing used immunoSEQ version 4 in survey mode. The assay was immunoSEQ multiplex PCR, and TCRdb's table has in-frame clones only and misses some. The repertoire holds 48,000 or so clones, with more than 70% as singletons.

Sequencing was performed on CD4+ T cells sorted from PBMCs after roughly 18-hour stimulation, taken from a patient who received antiretroviral therapy. V usage is TRBV10-3 and J usage is TRBJ2-2; 11 bases agree with TRBD2. The TCR originated in an adult man with HIV who was CMV-seropositive. The CDR3 protein is CAISPTSGAGELFF. The CDR3 DNA reads as TGTGCCATCAGTCCGACTAGCGGGGCCGGGGAGCTGTTTTTT.